A selection of T cell receptor beta chains follows, all from one sample in a study of Ad26.COV2.S vaccination and SARS-CoV-2 variants. Sequencing was performed with immunoSEQ multiplex PCR; in TCRdb, only in-frame clones are kept and a portion is missing. The table records about 480,000 clones, roughly nine tenths of them present only once. The sequencing used peripheral blood, collected in a trial of Ad26.COV2.S vaccine versus placebo. The source of these receptors is a person between 18 and 60 years old who received the Ad26.COV2.S COVID-19 vaccine or a placebo. The CDR3 runs from the conserved cysteine through the conserved F or W. D genes are given only for firm matches. The size of a clone is reported for some rows only, either as once, few or many, or as a class for expanded clones.

>TRBJ1-1|NA|TRBV6-2/TRBV6-3|NA
TGTGCCAGCAGTTACGCGCCGCAGAACACTGAAGCTTTCTTT
CASSYAPQNTEAFF
>TRBJ2-5|NA|TRBV7-2|TRBD2
TGTGCCAGCAGCGCTAGCGGATTGGGGGCCCAGTACTTC
CASSASGLGAQYF
>TRBJ1-2|NA|TRBV15|NA
TGTGCCACCAGCAGTACGATAGGATATGGCTACACCTTC
CATSSTIGYGYTF
>TRBJ2-5|NA|TRBV18|NA
TGTGCCAGCTCACGTTCCAGGGCGGACGGGACCCAGTACTTC
CASSRSRADGTQYF
>TRBJ2-7|NA|TRBV27|TRBD1
TGTGCCAGCAGTTTAGAAGGACAGGGCTACGAGCAGTACTTC
CASSLEGQGYEQYF
>TRBJ1-5|NA|TRBV18|NA
TGTGCCAGCTCCCCACGGCCCTCTCTGGGGTATAGCAATCAGCCCCAGCATTTT
CASSPRPSLGYSNQPQHF
>TRBJ2-6|few|TRBV7-9|TRBD1
TGTGCCAGCAGCTTAGGGGACAGGGCACTCTCTGGGGCCAACGTCCTGACTTTC
CASSLGDRALSGANVLTF
>TRBJ2-7|NA|TRBV18|TRBD2
TGTGCCAGCTCACCATATGGGACTAGCGGGAGTTACGAGCAGTACTTC
CASSPYGTSGSYEQYF
>TRBJ1-1|NA|TRBV6-2/TRBV6-3|NA
TGTGCCAGCAGCCCCCGGGGGGGGAACACTGAAGCTTTCTTT
CASSPRGGNTEAFF
>TRBJ1-2|NA|TRBV2|TRBD1
TGTGCCAGCAGTGGGGGACAGGGTTCTGGCTACACCTTC
CASSGGQGSGYTF
>TRBJ2-7|NA|TRBV7-8|TRBD1
TGTGCCAGCAGCTGGGGACAGGGTCCCTACGAGCAGTACTTC
CASSWGQGPYEQYF
>TRBJ2-1|few|TRBV5-6|TRBD2
TGTGCCAGCAGCTTGGTGACTAGCGGCAGCGGGAATGAGCAGTTCTTC
CASSLVTSGSGNEQFF
>TRBJ1-2|NA|TRBV6-5|NA
TGTGCCAGCAGAAATAGGGTGGGGCCCAGCTATGGCTACACCTTC
CASRNRVGPSYGYTF
>TRBJ2-5|NA|TRBV2|NA
TGTGCCAGCAATCCCACAGGGAGGAGAGAAGAGACCCAGTACTTC
CASNPTGRREETQYF
>TRBJ2-1|NA|TRBV6-5|TRBD2
TGTGCCAGCATAGCGGGAGGGCCTAGTGAGCAGTTCTTC
CASIAGGPSEQFF
>TRBJ2-7|few|TRBV7-2|TRBD1
TGTGCCAGCAGCCCGCCTGGACAGGGTTTTAAGCAGTACTTC
CASSPPGQGFKQYF
>TRBJ1-6|NA|TRBV25-1|NA
TGTGCCAGCAGTGATTTGACAGTACCAAATTCACCCCTCCACTTT
CASSDLTVPNSPLHF
>TRBJ2-2|NA|TRBV30|NA
TGTGCCTGGAGGATGACCCTTGTCACCGGGGAGCTGTTTTTT
CAWRMTLVTGELFF
>TRBJ2-7|NA|TRBV29-1|NA
TGCAGCGCGTCCCTTTATGGGGGTCTCTACGAGCAGTACTTC
CSASLYGGLYEQYF
>TRBJ1-5|NA|TRBV10-3|TRBD1
TGTGCCATCAGCTGGACAGGGGCCGATCAGCCCCAGCATTTT
CAISWTGADQPQHF
>TRBJ2-2|few|TRBV2|TRBD1
TGTGCCAGCAGTGAAAGGACAGGGGGCTACCCGAACACCGGGGAGCTGTTTTTT
CASSERTGGYPNTGELFF
>TRBJ1-2|NA|TRBV28|NA
TGTGCCAGCAGTTTATTGGGGGGGCGCGACTATGGCTACACCTTC
CASSLLGGRDYGYTF
>TRBJ2-5|NA|TRBV27|NA
TGTGCCAGCAGAAGACTGGACCAAGAGACCCAGTACTTC
CASRRLDQETQYF
>TRBJ1-1|NA|TRBV3-1/TRBV3-2|NA
TGTGCCAGCAGCCAAGTGTCCGGGGAATCTGAAGCTTTCTTT
CASSQVSGESEAFF
>TRBJ2-1|NA|TRBV25-1|NA
TGTGCCAGCAGTGAAAAAGCCCCAGGGGGGTTGGATGAGCAGTTCTTC
CASSEKAPGGLDEQFF
>TRBJ1-6|NA|TRBV27|NA
TGTGCCAGCAGTTTCCCCCCGTCCTATAATTCACCCCTCCACTTT
CASSFPPSYNSPLHF
>TRBJ2-1|NA|TRBV2|TRBD2
TGTGCCAGCACCGAGCAGGGACTAGCGGACAATGAGCAGTTCTTC
CASTEQGLADNEQFF
>TRBJ1-5|NA|TRBV28|NA
TGTGCCAGCAGTGACAATAGGCCCCAGCATTTT
CASSDNRPQHF
>TRBJ2-2|NA|TRBV2|NA
TGTGCCAGCAGTGGGGCCACCGGGGAGCTGTTTTTT
CASSGATGELFF
>TRBJ2-5|NA|TRBV6-2/TRBV6-3|NA
TGTGCCAGCAGCGGACTGGAGACCCAGTACTTC
CASSGLETQYF
>TRBJ2-1|once|TRBV7-3|TRBD2
TGTGCCAGCAGCTTAAGACTAGCGGGGACCTACAATGAGCAGTTCTTC
CASSLRLAGTYNEQFF
>TRBJ1-2|NA|TRBV19|NA
TGTGCCAGTAGTATTTCCCGGACCGAGAACTATGGCTACACCTTC
CASSISRTENYGYTF
>TRBJ1-1|NA|TRBV2|NA
TGTGCCAGCAGTGCAGCCAGGGGGAACACTGAAGCTTTCTTT
CASSAARGNTEAFF
>TRBJ1-6|NA|TRBV2|TRBD1
TGTGCCAGCAGCGAGGACAGGGTCTACGTTTCACCCCTCCACTTT
CASSEDRVYVSPLHF
>TRBJ2-1|NA|TRBV29-1|NA
TGCAGCGGATCAAAAGACAGGCTAGTAGTGCAGTTCTTC
CSGSKDRLVVQFF
>TRBJ2-2|NA|TRBV4-3|TRBD1
TGCGCCAGCAGCCAAGGGGCTTCCGGGACAGTAACCGGGGAGCTGTTTTTT
CASSQGASGTVTGELFF
>TRBJ1-5|NA|TRBV27|NA
TGTGCCAGCAGACTGCACCCGAGCAATCAGCCCCAGCATTTT
CASRLHPSNQPQHF
>TRBJ2-1|NA|TRBV6-4|NA
TGTGCCAGCAGTGCCGTACTAGGGTTGAGGTCCAATGAGCAGTTCTTC
CASSAVLGLRSNEQFF